The 25 T cell receptor beta chains presented below share a single source sample, sequenced in a study of cytomegalovirus exposure and HLA in healthy donors. Vbeta (60) and Jbeta (13) primers were used in the PCR. The table came from immunoSEQ multiplex PCR; TCRdb's copy has only in-frame clones and leaves some out. The profile shows roughly 130,000 clones, just under 80% of them singletons. Sequenced input: PBMCs. These receptors all come from a woman between 40 and 55 years old in good health and CMV-seronegative.

The J gene is TRBJ2-5, the V gene TRBV10-2; 10 nucleotides agree with TRBD2. TRBJ2-7 matches the DNA end more closely, so the J call is doubtful. This CDR3 contains 14 residues. Germline V gene sequence: CDR1 WSHSY, CDR2 SAAADI. The CDR3 loop is CASSSSGGSYEQYF. The CDR3 DNA follows: TGCGCCAGCAGTTCTAGCGGGGGCTCCTACGAGCAGTACTTC.

The V call is TRBV6-5, the J call TRBJ1-6; tentative D call: TRBD1 (6 bases). Germline CDR1 and CDR2: MNHEY and SVGAGI. The germline V and J ends were trimmed by 5 bases and 4 bases, with 12 bases remaining between them. The CDR3 length is 15 residues. CDR3 protein: CASSSSGHYNSPLHF. In DNA, the CDR3 is TGTGCCAGCAGTAGCTCGGGACATTATAATTCACCCCTCCACTTT.

This clone was counted between two and nine times. The V gene is TRBV27, the J gene TRBJ2-3, with D possibly matching TRBD1 (5 bases). The CDR3 spans 17 residues. Trimming removed 1 base from V and 0 bases from J, with 14 bases in between. Germline V CDR1 and CDR2: MNHEY, SMNVEV (reference sequence). The CDR3 DNA follows: TGTGCCAGCAGTTTATTCTCACAGGCCACTAGCACAGATACGCAGTATTTT. Its translation is CASSLFSQATSTDTQYF.

This CDR3 is CASSQEGDSTIKQYF. The CDR3 nucleotides are TGCGCCAGCAGCCAAGAAGGGGACAGTACGATTAAGCAGTACTTC. The V call is TRBV4-1, the J call TRBJ2-7; 7 bases are shared with TRBD1. Germline-derived CDR1 and CDR2 are MGHRA and YSYEKL. Unmatched junction bases numbered 10, after V lost 0 bases and J lost 8 bases. This CDR3 spans 15 amino acids.

The chain links TRBV27 to TRBJ2-7; 9 nucleotides agree with TRBD1. The CDR3 extends over 13 amino acids. The germline V gene encodes CDR1 MNHEY and CDR2 SMNVEV (reference sequence). V trimming: 8 bases; J trimming: 3 bases; junction bases outside the gene matches: 5. CDR3 in amino acids: CASWGQGLYEQYF. DNA for the CDR3: TGTGCCAGCTGGGGACAGGGCCTCTACGAGCAGTACTTC.

The chain couples TRBV4-1 to TRBJ1-1; TRBD1 matches 9 bases. Per germline, CDR1 MGHRA and CDR2 YSYEKL. V shed 4 bases, J shed 10 bases, and the junction held 7 bases outside the gene matches. The CDR3 extends over 13 amino acids. The CDR3 here is CASSPDRGIGAFF. The CDR3, as DNA: TGCGCCAGCAGCCCGGACAGGGGCATTGGAGCTTTCTTT.

The chain has TRBV27 and TRBJ1-1; D gene unclear. Germline values: CDR1 MNHEY, CDR2 SMNVEV (reference sequence). V lost 2 bases and J lost 6, with 13 bases in between. The CDR3 length is 14 residues. The CDR3 sequence: CASSLQTEGAEAFF. As DNA, the CDR3 is TGTGCCAGCAGTTTACAGACTGAGGGCGCTGAAGCTTTCTTT.

J is TRBJ1-1 and V is TRBV28; D gene uncertain. Trimming removed 2 bases at V and 4 bases at J, with 11 bases between. The CDR3 is made up of 14 amino acids. Per germline, CDR1 MDHEN and CDR2 SYDVKM. The CDR3 DNA reads TGTGCCAGCAGTTTACTCCGCACTGCCACTGAAGCTTTCTTT. Its protein is CASSLLRTATEAFF.

The CDR3 spells CATQTRDSSGNTIYF. DNA for the CDR3: TGTGCCACCCAAACGCGGGATAGCTCTGGAAACACCATATATTTT. V is TRBV28 and J is TRBJ1-3; D remains unclear. Germline CDR1 and CDR2: MDHEN and SYDVKM. The CDR3 is made up of 15 amino acids. The germline V and J ends were trimmed by 10 bases and 0 bases, with 16 bases remaining between them.

J is TRBJ1-5 and V is TRBV5-8, with D unclear. V gave up 1 base and J gave up 6 bases, with 11 bases separating them. This CDR3 spans 14 amino acids. CDR1 is SGHTS, CDR2 YDEGEE, per germline. Written as DNA, the CDR3 is TGTGCCAGCAGCTTGCGGGGTTCGGTTCAGCCCCAGCATTTT. Its translation is CASSLRGSVQPQHF.

The chain is built from TRBV5-1 and TRBJ1-2; 11 nucleotides match TRBD1. The CDR3 has 17 residues. V shed 2 bases, J shed 4 bases, and the junction held 10 bases outside the gene matches. The germline gives CDR1 SGHRS, CDR2 YFSETQ. The CDR3 nucleotides are TGCGCCAGCAGCTTCCAAGGACAGGGGGCTGGCAGCTATGGCTACACCTTC. The encoded protein is CASSFQGQGAGSYGYTF.

This chain connects TRBV2 to TRBJ1-5; 7 bases match TRBD1. The CDR3 has 14 residues. Trimming took 3 bases from V and 5 from J; bases not matched to a gene: 4. Germline assignment: CDR1 SNHLY and CDR2 FYNNEI. CDR3 sequence (DNA): TGTGCCAGCAGTGAGGGACAGATTCATCAGCCCCAGCATTTT. Translation: CASSEGQIHQPQHF.

The J gene is TRBJ2-7, the V gene TRBV27, with D possibly matching TRBD1 (6 bases). From germline, CDR1 is MNHEY and CDR2 SMNVEV (reference sequence). The CDR3 contains 13 residues. With 6 bases removed from V and 1 base from J, the gap between germline ends came to 10 bases. CDR3 amino acids: CASSYQGSYEQYF. CDR3 coding DNA: TGTGCCAGCAGCTACCAGGGGTCCTACGAGCAGTACTTC.

The genes are TRBV6-4 and TRBJ2-2, with 7 nucleotides matching TRBD1. Germline V lookup: CDR1 MRHNA, CDR2 SNTAGT. The V segment lost 4 bases and the J segment 0 bases; nucleotides outside the gene matches: 5. The CDR3 totals 16 residues. CDR3 sequence (DNA): TGTGCCAGCAGTGGGAACAGGGGTTCGAACACCGGGGAGCTGTTTTTT. Protein sequence: CASSGNRGSNTGELFF.

J is TRBJ1-1 and V is TRBV25-1; TRBD1 agrees at 8 bases. Germline assignment: CDR1 MGHDK and CDR2 SYGVNS. J lost 8 bases, V lost 7 bases, and 15 bases had no gene match. CDR3 length: 15 amino acids. The CDR3 nucleotides are TGTGCCAGCACGGGGCCAGGACAGGGACCGATCGAAGCTTTCTTT. Its translation: CASTGPGQGPIEAFF.

The rearrangement joins TRBV4-2 to TRBJ2-7, with a weak D call TRBD1 (6 bases). This CDR3 is 15 amino acids long. The germline V gene has CDR1 LGHNA and CDR2 YNFKEQ. The V gene lost 1 base and the J gene lost 4 bases, with 14 bases spanning the gap. CDR3 coding DNA: TGTGCCAGCAGCCAAGGGAAGGCCAGGGGTTACGAGCAGTACTTC. Translated: CASSQGKARGYEQYF.

The chain couples TRBV28 to TRBJ2-5; 10 bases are a match to TRBD1. Germline CDR1 MDHEN, CDR2 SYDVKM. Trimming took 2 bases from V and 4 from J; bases not matched to a gene: 7. The CDR3 loop spans 16 amino acids. CDR3 sequence (DNA): TGTGCCAGCAGTTTAAGGTGGGACAGGGGTGGAGAGACCCAGTACTTC. Amino acids: CASSLRWDRGGETQYF.

The chain uses TRBV6-6 and TRBJ2-7, with D maybe TRBD2 (6 bases). This CDR3 is 14 amino acids long. With 6 bases removed from V and 6 bases from J, the gap between germline ends came to 18 bases. From germline, CDR1 is MNHNY and CDR2 SVGAGI (reference sequence). Here the CDR3 DNA reads TGTGCCAGCAGCCCCCGTGGGGACTCGGGCGAGCAGTACTTC. This codes for CASSPRGDSGEQYF.

This chain links TRBV4-2 with TRBJ2-5; 9 nucleotides agree with TRBD2. Germline values: CDR1 LGHNA, CDR2 YNFKEQ. CDR3 size: 20 residues. The ends lost 0 bases at V and 2 bases at J; junction bases unmatched: 16. The CDR3 loop is CASSQDRGGRAGGQQETQYF. As DNA, the CDR3 is TGTGCCAGCAGCCAAGATAGGGGGGGCCGGGCGGGGGGGCAGCAAGAGACCCAGTACTTC.

V and J are TRBV5-1 and TRBJ1-3; weak D call: TRBD1 (5 bases). Germline loops: CDR1 SGHRS, CDR2 YFSETQ. The CDR3 consists of 15 residues. The V end was cut by 4 bases, the J end by 3 bases, with 14 bases between. DNA of the CDR3: TGCGCCAGCAGCCCCGAGGAGGGGTTTGGAAACACCATATATTTT. Residues: CASSPEEGFGNTIYF.

The chain employs TRBV19 and TRBJ1-5; D perhaps matches TRBD1 (5 bases). This CDR3 contains 17 residues. V gave up 9 bases and J gave up 0 bases, with 21 bases separating them. Germline assignment: CDR1 LNHDA and CDR2 SQIVND (reference sequence). The CDR3 spells CASQGRPVLYSNQPQHF. CDR3 in DNA: TGTGCCAGCCAGGGCCGGCCAGTTCTGTATAGCAATCAGCCCCAGCATTTT. Full variable domain (missing parts from reference TRBV19 and TRBJ1-5): DGGITQSPKYLFRKEGQNVTLSCEQNLNHDAMYWYRQDPGQGLRLIYYSQIVNDFQKGDIAEGYSVSREKKESFPLTVTSAQKNPTAFYLCASQGRPVLYSNQPQHFGDGTRLSIL.

The chain employs TRBV30 and TRBJ1-1; 10 bases fit TRBD1. The V gene's germline CDR1 is GTSNPN and CDR2 SVGIG (reference sequence). The junction had 11 bases not matched to a gene; V was cut back by 1 base and J by 3 bases. The CDR3 runs 17 residues. The CDR3 region is CAWSARPGTGVHTEAFF. The CDR3 nucleotides are TGTGCCTGGAGTGCCCGCCCCGGGACAGGGGTTCACACTGAAGCTTTCTTT. Looking up the rest from reference TRBV30 and TRBJ1-1 gives the full variable domain: SQTIHQWPATLVQPVGSPLSLECTVEGTSNPNLYWYRQAAGRGLQLLFYSVGIGQISSEVPQNLSASRPQDRQFILSSKKLLLSDSGFYLCAWSARPGTGVHTEAFFGQGTRLTVV.

The chain uses TRBV18 and TRBJ2-7; TRBD1 aligns across 7 bases. There are 17 residues in the CDR3. From germline, CDR1 is KGHSH and CDR2 LQKENI. V shed 2 bases, J shed 4 bases, and the junction held 14 bases outside the gene matches. CDR3 bases: TGTGCCAGCTCACCAGATATGGGACAGTCCAAGACTTACGAGCAGTACTTC. Translating gives CASSPDMGQSKTYEQYF.

This sequence joins TRBV5-1 and TRBJ2-5, with a tentative D call TRBD1 (6 bases). There are 13 residues in the CDR3. Germline V CDR1 and CDR2: SGHRS, YFSETQ. V was cut by 2 bases and J by 7 bases, with 12 bases left in between. Written as DNA, the CDR3 is TGCGCCAGCAGCTTTGAGGGGGTGGGGACCCAGTACTTC. It codes for CASSFEGVGTQYF.

The chain employs TRBV10-3 and TRBJ1-4; TRBD1 aligns across 8 bases. This CDR3 has 15 amino acids. Germline values: CDR1 ENHRY, CDR2 SYGVKD. V was pared by 4 bases and J by 7 bases, with 8 bases of the junction left unmatched. The CDR3 nucleotides read TGTGCCATCAGTGGGTCAGACAGGGGACTTGAAAAACTGTTTTTT. Translating gives CAISGSDRGLEKLFF.